This T cell receptor beta chain was retrieved from a study of T-cell memory formation after mild COVID-19. Study details: Among the donors, TCR clusters were largely specific to each donor.

In regard to this clonotype: Its cognate antigen is unknown.

General study points: Memory cells collected pre-infection included some clones that later responded, suggesting cross-reactive memory joined. Researchers report contracting CD4+ clones mostly in CM and EM, with CD8+ clones in EMRA.

After 5'RACE with constant-segment primers, TCR alpha and TCR beta cDNA libraries carrying sample barcodes and UMIs were obtained. TCRdb used MiXCR to reprocess the 5' RACE reads, holding one entry per CDR3 protein. Of 400,000 to 500,000 distinct CDR3 sequences in the sample, around 18% were seen once. Sequenced: PBMCs or a T cell subset sorted from them (not recorded which). The sequence was collected from an adult woman who had mild COVID-19 (a few samples of this study predate the infection). Cell type and time point are not known.

Here the CDR3 DNA reads TGTGCCAGCAGCCAAGACAGGGAAGGCGAAAAACTGTTTTTT. As protein: CASSQDREGEKLFF. The chain couples TRBV7-8 to TRBJ1-4; 7 bases fit TRBD1. V lost 5 bases, J lost 8 bases, and 8 bases stayed unmatched. This CDR3 has 14 amino acids. Per germline, CDR1 SGHVS and CDR2 FQNEAQ. The full variable domain, in which reference TRBV7-8 and TRBJ1-4 provide the parts outside the CDR3, is GAGVSQSPRYKVAKRGQDVALRCDPISGHVSLFWYQQALGQGPEFLTYFQNEAQLDKSGLPSDRFFAERPEGSVSTLKIQRTQQEDSAVYLCASSQDREGEKLFFGSGTQLSVL.